The rows below give T cell receptor beta chains drawn from one sample of a study of cytomegalovirus exposure and HLA in healthy donors. Measured with immunoSEQ multiplex PCR; TCRdb has only the in-frame clones, and not every one. Of approximately 89,000 clones in the sample, 69% were seen once. Sequenced: PBMCs. The source of these receptors is a female donor in good health and CMV-seronegative. The CDR3 runs from the conserved cysteine through the conserved F or W. Fields, in order: D gene, clone size, V gene, J gene, CDR3 DNA, CDR3 protein. D genes are given only for firm matches. A row's size may be missing; if present it is once, few, many or a size class.

.	once	TRBV2	TRBJ2-5	TGTGCCAGCAGTGAACGGGAGACCCAGTACTTC	CASSERETQYF
.	.	TRBV29-1	TRBJ1-1	TGCAGCGTTGACCCCTTTGGGCAGGCCAACACTGAAGCTTTCTTT	CSVDPFGQANTEAFF
.	.	TRBV2	TRBJ1-1	TGTGCCAGCAGTGAAGGGGGAGAGGGAGCCACTGAAGCTTTCTTT	CASSEGGEGATEAFF
.	few	TRBV5-6	TRBJ2-7	TGTGCCAGCAGCGTGGGAACTTTTTCCTACGAGCAGTACTTC	CASSVGTFSYEQYF
.	.	TRBV30	TRBJ2-6	TGTGCCTGGAGTGTACCCTACTCTGGGGCCAACGTCCTGACTTTC	CAWSVPYSGANVLTF
.	.	TRBV7-2	TRBJ1-3	TGTGCCAGCAGCTTAGGTCAGGGGTTCACTGGAAACACCATATATTTT	CASSLGQGFTGNTIYF
TRBD1	.	TRBV30	TRBJ1-2	TGTGCCTGGACGGCAGGGGGATATGGCTACACCTTC	CAWTAGGYGYTF
TRBD2	.	TRBV5-4	TRBJ2-3	TGTGCCAGCAGCTTCCAGCGGGGGGGCGGGGATACGCAGTATTTT	CASSFQRGGGDTQYF
.	.	TRBV5-1	TRBJ1-2	TGCGCCAGCAGCCTAAGACCCGACCAACTAGGCTATGGCTACACCTTC	CASSLRPDQLGYGYTF
TRBD2	.	TRBV2	TRBJ2-3	TGTGCCAGCAGTGAAGCGCGGGGGGCTTGGACAGATACGCAGTATTTT	CASSEARGAWTDTQYF
.	.	TRBV5-4	TRBJ2-7	TGTGCCAGCAGCGCGGCACAGGGAATTCCCCTCGAGCAGTACTTC	CASSAAQGIPLEQYF
.	.	TRBV11-2	TRBJ1-1	TGTGCCAGCAGTAACCAAGCGGACACTGAAGCTTTCTTT	CASSNQADTEAFF
.	once	TRBV9	TRBJ1-2	TGTGCCAGCAGCGTAGGTAGCCTCAGCTATGGCTACACCTTC	CASSVGSLSYGYTF
.	.	TRBV10-3	TRBJ1-1	TGTGCCATCAGTGAGTTAGCGAACACTGAAGCTTTCTTT	CAISELANTEAFF
TRBD2	.	TRBV11-2	TRBJ2-7	TGTGCCAGCAGCTTATACGGGACTAGGAGCGAGCAGTACTTC	CASSLYGTRSEQYF
.	.	TRBV7-8	TRBJ2-7	TGTGCCAGCAGCCCGCGGACACCCACCTACGAGCAGTACTTC	CASSPRTPTYEQYF
.	.	TRBV7-9	TRBJ2-6	TGTGCCAGTCAACCGGGACTTCCGAGCTCTGGGGCCAACGTCCTGACTTTC	CASQPGLPSSGANVLTF
.	.	TRBV7-9	TRBJ1-2	TGTGCCTTGCGTGAGCCCAACTATGGCTACACCTTC	CALREPNYGYTF
.	.	TRBV14	TRBJ2-7	TGTGCCAGCAGCCCTTCTCCGGTCGAGCAGTACTTC	CASSPSPVEQYF
TRBD1	few	TRBV7-9	TRBJ2-7	TGTGCCAGCAGCTTTACGGGACAGAAATGGGAGCAGTACTTC	CASSFTGQKWEQYF
TRBD2	.	TRBV9	TRBJ2-7	TGTGCCAGCAGCGTAGGCGGGAGGGTCCCCCACGAGCAGTACTTC	CASSVGGRVPHEQYF
.	.	TRBV2	TRBJ1-5	TGTGCCAGCAGTGAAATCAGGGGTAATCAGCCCCAGCATTTT	CASSEIRGNQPQHF
TRBD1	.	TRBV19	TRBJ1-5	TGTGCCAGTAGTACCTATACTCTCCAGGGGGGTGATAGCAATCAGCCCCAGCATTTT	CASSTYTLQGGDSNQPQHF
TRBD1	.	TRBV11-1	TRBJ1-2	TGTGCCAGCAGCCTCCGGGACAGGGTATGTATAGGTGCGGATGGCTACACCTTC	CASSLRDRVCIGADGYTF
.	.	TRBV13	TRBJ2-5	TGTGCCAGCAGCTCCACGAGGGTAGGAGGTGAGACCCAGTACTTC	CASSSTRVGGETQYF
TRBD2	.	TRBV7-3	TRBJ2-1	TGTGCCAGCAGCTTAGGGCGGATAGCGGGAGATGAGCAGTTCTTC	CASSLGRIAGDEQFF
.	.	TRBV4-1	TRBJ2-2	TGCGCCAGCAGCCAGGAACAGGGAAGCGGGGAGCTGTTTTTT	CASSQEQGSGELFF
TRBD1	few	TRBV5-8	TRBJ2-7	TGTGCCAGCAGCTTGGCGGACAGGGATAACTACGAGCAGTACTTC	CASSLADRDNYEQYF